These T cell receptor beta chains were read from a single sample in a study of blood T cell repertoires in COVID-19. The table came from immunoSEQ multiplex PCR; TCRdb's copy has only in-frame clones and leaves some out. The table includes roughly 65,000 clones, over 85% detected once. Sequencing was done on a sample of peripheral blood. The receptors originated from a man aged 60 to 69 with acute or convalescent COVID-19. Each CDR3 is given with its conserved first and last residue. Each record gives: V gene, clone size, D gene, J gene, CDR3 DNA, CDR3 protein. D genes are given only for firm matches. Some rows have no size entry. The others give once, few or many, or a class for an expanded clone.

V: TRBV5-4
size: .
D: TRBD1
J: TRBJ2-1
DNA: TGTGCCAGCGGACAGGACGCCTACAATGAGCAGTTCTTC
CDR3: CASGQDAYNEQFF

V: TRBV5-1
size: .
D: .
J: TRBJ1-1
DNA: TGCGCCAGCCGACCCCTCGGGGGGGACACTGAAGCTTTCTTT
CDR3: CASRPLGGDTEAFF

V: TRBV12-3/TRBV12-4
size: .
D: .
J: TRBJ2-7
DNA: TGTGCCAGCCGTCAAGGAGGGTCCTACGAGCAGTACTTC
CDR3: CASRQGGSYEQYF

V: TRBV29-1
size: .
D: .
J: TRBJ2-3
DNA: TGCAGCGCTCCCCCGAAGGACGGGGGCACAGATACGCAGTATTTT
CDR3: CSAPPKDGGTDTQYF

V: TRBV7-9
size: .
D: TRBD1
J: TRBJ1-1
DNA: TGTGCCAGCAGCTCAATACCGGGACAGGGGAACACTGAAGCTTTCTTT
CDR3: CASSSIPGQGNTEAFF

V: TRBV2
size: .
D: TRBD1
J: TRBJ2-7
DNA: TGTGCCAGCAGGCAGACAGGGATCTACGAGCAGTACTTC
CDR3: CASRQTGIYEQYF

V: TRBV7-9
size: .
D: .
J: TRBJ1-2
DNA: TGTGCCAGCAGCTTCGGAGGAGGGAGTAGACGGGACTATGGCTACACCTTC
CDR3: CASSFGGGSRRDYGYTF

V: TRBV15
size: .
D: .
J: TRBJ2-2
DNA: TGTGCCACCAGCAGAGACCTTACAGGGAACCTGAACACCGGGGAGCTGTTTTTT
CDR3: CATSRDLTGNLNTGELFF

V: TRBV5-1
size: .
D: .
J: TRBJ2-7
DNA: TGCGCCAGCAGCCCAAGGGGGGGGGCGACCGAGCAGTACTTC
CDR3: CASSPRGGATEQYF

V: TRBV28
size: .
D: TRBD1
J: TRBJ1-2
DNA: TGTGCCAGCGGGAGAGGGACAGGGGGCCGGGGCTACACCTTC
CDR3: CASGRGTGGRGYTF

V: TRBV9
size: .
D: TRBD1
J: TRBJ1-2
DNA: TGTGCCAGCAGCGCGGGACAGGGTCGGGGCTACACCTTC
CDR3: CASSAGQGRGYTF

V: TRBV19
size: .
D: .
J: TRBJ1-1
DNA: TGTGCCAGTAGCCATAAAGCGGGGGCGAACACTGAAGCTTTCTTT
CDR3: CASSHKAGANTEAFF

V: TRBV29-1
size: .
D: .
J: TRBJ1-1
DNA: TGCAGCGTTGAAAAGCCCAGGGAAGCTTTCTTT
CDR3: CSVEKPREAFF

V: TRBV10-3
size: .
D: .
J: TRBJ1-1
DNA: TGTGCCATCAGGGGGCCATTAGGGATGGCGAACACTGAAGCTTTCTTT
CDR3: CAIRGPLGMANTEAFF

V: TRBV27
size: .
D: TRBD1
J: TRBJ1-2
DNA: TGTGCCAGCAGTATGGGGACAGGGAAAGGCTACACCTTC
CDR3: CASSMGTGKGYTF

V: TRBV5-1
size: .
D: TRBD1
J: TRBJ1-2
DNA: TGCGCCAGCAGCACCGGGACAGGTGGGAATGGCTACACCTTC
CDR3: CASSTGTGGNGYTF

V: TRBV4-1
size: .
D: .
J: TRBJ2-3
DNA: TGCGCCAGCAGCCAAGGGCAGGGTAAGACAGATACGCAGTATTTT
CDR3: CASSQGQGKTDTQYF

V: TRBV10-3
size: .
D: TRBD1
J: TRBJ2-7
DNA: TGTGCCACTGTACAGGGGGTGGTTAAGAACGAGCAGTACTTC
CDR3: CATVQGVVKNEQYF

V: TRBV6-5
size: .
D: TRBD2
J: TRBJ2-2
DNA: TGTGCCAGCAGCTCGCGGGGGGCGCTGACCGGGGAGCTGTTTTTT
CDR3: CASSSRGALTGELFF

V: TRBV10-3
size: .
D: TRBD1
J: TRBJ1-4
DNA: TGTGCCATCAGTGAGGGGGACAGCTCGAATGAAAAACTGTTTTTT
CDR3: CAISEGDSSNEKLFF

V: TRBV6-1
size: .
D: .
J: TRBJ2-3
DNA: TGTGCCAGCAGTGAACAGGGGTACAGCACAGATACGCAGTATTTT
CDR3: CASSEQGYSTDTQYF

V: TRBV9
size: .
D: .
J: TRBJ2-7
DNA: TGTGCCAGCAGCGTAGGTCCAGGGGACACCTACGAGCAGTACTTC
CDR3: CASSVGPGDTYEQYF

V: TRBV6-5
size: .
D: .
J: TRBJ1-5
DNA: TGTGCCAGCCAGAGGTATAGCAATCAGCCCCAGCATTTT
CDR3: CASQRYSNQPQHF

V: TRBV2
size: .
D: TRBD1
J: TRBJ1-5
DNA: TGTGCCAGCAGTCGAGGGGGCTTCAATCAGCCCCAGCATTTT
CDR3: CASSRGGFNQPQHF

V: TRBV5-8
size: .
D: TRBD1
J: TRBJ1-4
DNA: TGTGCCAGCAGCTTGATGTCCAGGGGGGAAGAAAAACTGTTTTTT
CDR3: CASSLMSRGEEKLFF

V: TRBV6-6
size: .
D: .
J: TRBJ1-1
DNA: TGTGCCAGTCCTAGGGAGGGATCTACCGAGATGACTTTCTTT
CDR3: CASPREGSTEMTFF

V: TRBV10-2
size: .
D: .
J: TRBJ1-4
DNA: TGCGCCAGCGCTGGCCAAGGACTGACTAGCGGTGAAAAACTGTTTTTT
CDR3: CASAGQGLTSGEKLFF

V: TRBV7-9
size: .
D: .
J: TRBJ1-1
DNA: TGTGCCAGCAGCTCTCCCGACTCGAACACTGAAGCTTTCTTT
CDR3: CASSSPDSNTEAFF

V: TRBV6-6
size: .
D: .
J: TRBJ1-1
DNA: TGTGCCAGCAGTTACCGGGAGGCCGAAGCTTTCTTT
CDR3: CASSYREAEAFF

V: TRBV7-9
size: .
D: .
J: TRBJ1-1
DNA: TGTGCCAGCAGCCTGCTCGGGGGGACTGAAGCTTTCTTT
CDR3: CASSLLGGTEAFF

V: TRBV27
size: .
D: .
J: TRBJ2-3
DNA: TGTGCCAGCAGTTTATCGTGGCGGGTAGGCACAGATACGCAGTATTTT
CDR3: CASSLSWRVGTDTQYF

V: TRBV27
size: .
D: TRBD1
J: TRBJ2-5
DNA: TGTGCCAGCAGTTTATCGGCTGACAGGGGAAAGACCCAGTACTTC
CDR3: CASSLSADRGKTQYF

V: TRBV19
size: .
D: TRBD1
J: TRBJ1-5
DNA: TGTGCCAGTAGTAAGCGGGACAGGGGGCCGAACCAGCCCCAGCATTTT
CDR3: CASSKRDRGPNQPQHF

V: TRBV19
size: .
D: .
J: TRBJ1-5
DNA: TGTGCCAGTAGTCACTTGACAGCTGTGAAGAATCAGCCCCAGCATTTT
CDR3: CASSHLTAVKNQPQHF

V: TRBV3-1/TRBV3-2
size: .
D: .
J: TRBJ1-6
DNA: TGTGCCAGCAGCCAGGGCAAGGGGAATGTGAATTCACCCCTCCACTTT
CDR3: CASSQGKGNVNSPLHF

V: TRBV6-6
size: once
D: .
J: TRBJ2-7
DNA: TGTGCCAGCAGTTACGATGCTACCTACGAGCAGTACTTC
CDR3: CASSYDATYEQYF

V: TRBV19
size: once
D: TRBD1
J: TRBJ2-7
DNA: TGTGCCAGTACCCCGGACAGGGGATACGAGCAGTACTTC
CDR3: CASTPDRGYEQYF

V: TRBV18
size: .
D: TRBD1
J: TRBJ2-7
DNA: TGTGCCAGCTCACCTTCCGGACAGGGTTTCTACGAGCAGTACTTC
CDR3: CASSPSGQGFYEQYF

V: TRBV11-2
size: .
D: TRBD2
J: TRBJ2-7
DNA: TGTGCCAGCAGATTAGGAATGGGGAGGGAATACGAGCAGTACTTC
CDR3: CASRLGMGREYEQYF

V: TRBV6-6
size: .
D: .
J: TRBJ2-7
DNA: TGTGCCAGCAGTTACTCGACGCAGGGCCTCGAGCAGTACTTC
CDR3: CASSYSTQGLEQYF

V: TRBV29-1
size: once
D: .
J: TRBJ2-3
DNA: TGCAGCGTTTCTGGGGCCACAGATACGCAGTATTTT
CDR3: CSVSGATDTQYF

V: TRBV6-5
size: .
D: TRBD1
J: TRBJ1-2
DNA: TGTGCCAGCAGCCCGGACAGGGGGGTATATGGCTACACCTTC
CDR3: CASSPDRGVYGYTF

V: TRBV5-1
size: .
D: .
J: TRBJ2-7
DNA: TGCGCCAGCAGCCGCGCCCCCTCAGGGGCCAGCTACGAGCAGTACTTC
CDR3: CASSRAPSGASYEQYF

V: TRBV6-5
size: .
D: .
J: TRBJ1-4
DNA: TGTGCCAGCAGTAGACAACGGGGAGCTGATGAAAAACTGTTTTTT
CDR3: CASSRQRGADEKLFF

V: TRBV7-8
size: .
D: TRBD2
J: TRBJ2-1
DNA: TGTGCCAGCAGCCGTGTTAGCGGGGGGGCGAATGAGCAGTTCTTC
CDR3: CASSRVSGGANEQFF

V: TRBV7-8
size: .
D: .
J: TRBJ1-4
DNA: TGTGCCAGCAATGCGGGGGGTGCAACTAATGAAAAACTGTTTTTT
CDR3: CASNAGGATNEKLFF

V: TRBV7-2
size: once
D: TRBD1
J: TRBJ1-1
DNA: TGTGCCAGCAGCTTAGCCGGGACAGGGTTTGTGAACACTGAAGCTTTCTTT
CDR3: CASSLAGTGFVNTEAFF

V: TRBV5-1
size: .
D: .
J: TRBJ1-1
DNA: TGCGCCAGCAGCCAATTAGGCAGGGGTACTGAAGCTTTCTTT
CDR3: CASSQLGRGTEAFF

V: TRBV2
size: once
D: TRBD1
J: TRBJ1-2
DNA: TGTGCCAGCACGTGGACAGGGGGCTATGGCTACACCTTC
CDR3: CASTWTGGYGYTF

V: TRBV10-3
size: .
D: .
J: TRBJ2-5
DNA: TGTGCCTCCCGGGGACAAGAGACCCAGTACTTC
CDR3: CASRGQETQYF

V: TRBV10-3
size: once
D: .
J: TRBJ1-5
DNA: TGTGCCATCAGTGAGTCGGGTAGCAGTCAGCCCCAGCATTTT
CDR3: CAISESGSSQPQHF

V: TRBV11-2
size: .
D: .
J: TRBJ1-2
DNA: TGTGCCAGCAGCTTAGACCCAGCGCATGGCTACACCTTC
CDR3: CASSLDPAHGYTF